This TCR beta chain was recorded in a study of T cells in Graves' hyperthyroidism and ophthalmopathy. From germline, CDR1 is KGHSH and CDR2 LQKENI. This CDR3 spans 18 amino acids. V was shortened by 3 bases and J by 0 bases, with 15 bases between the two germline ends. Each diagnosis was grounded in clinical symptoms, serum thyroxine and TRAb, thyroid ultrasound, and orbital computed tomography. Researchers took RNA transcripts and amplified the TCR beta CDR3 regions from them. First-round RT-PCR targeting the TCR CDR3 was performed with the HTBI primer set. TCRdb re-called the multiplex PCR reads with MiXCR, one entry per CDR3 protein. This sample has about 420,000 distinct CDR3 sequences, with more than 15% found just once.

The receptor was isolated from a woman aged 18-29 years with Graves' hyperthyroidism. Sequencing used blood. The chain couples TRBV18 to TRBJ2-6, with D possibly TRBD2 on 6 matching bases. The CDR3 DNA is TGTGCCAGCTCACCGCGGGAAGGGGTAAACTCTGGGGCCAACGTCCTGACTTTC. It translates to CASSPREGVNSGANVLTF.